This is a list of T cell receptor beta chains from one sample in a study of T cells after yellow fever vaccination. TCRdb re-called the 5' RACE reads with MiXCR, one entry per CDR3 protein. The sample records a few hundred thousand distinct CDR3 sequences, around 7.3% being singletons. Sequenced here: PBMCs, sampled more than 35 days after the first yellow fever vaccination. The receptors derive from a man between 18 and 35 years old who received the YFV17D yellow fever vaccine. CDR3s include the opening cysteine and the closing phenylalanine or tryptophan. The order of the fields is clone size, V gene, CDR3 length, J gene, D gene, CDR3 DNA, CDR3 protein. D genes are given only for firm matches. Size tells how often a clone was seen (once, few, many) or the class of an expanded clone, and some rows leave it out.

.	TRBV5-4	16	TRBJ1-1	.	TGTGCCAGCAGCCTGGTCGGGGCAGGACTGAACACTGAAGCTTTCTTT	CASSLVGAGLNTEAFF
.	TRBV25-1	15	TRBJ2-3	TRBD1	TGTGCCAGCAGTGGGGTAGACAGGGCGACAGATACGCAGTATTTT	CASSGVDRATDTQYF
few	TRBV6-2/TRBV6-3	17	TRBJ2-7	TRBD2	TGTGCCAGCAGAACCCGACTAGCGGGGACTCTCTCCTACGAGCAGTACTTC	CASRTRLAGTLSYEQYF
.	TRBV30	14	TRBJ2-3	.	TGTGCCTGGAGTAAGGGACTTGGGGCAGATACGCAGTATTTT	CAWSKGLGADTQYF
.	TRBV4-2	16	TRBJ2-2	.	TGTGCCAGCAGCCAAGTATTAGCGGCGAACACCGGGGAGCTGTTTTTT	CASSQVLAANTGELFF
few	TRBV2	14	TRBJ2-5	TRBD1	TGTGCCAGCAGGGCGACAGGGTCGGGAGAGACCCAGTACTTC	CASRATGSGETQYF
many	TRBV20-1	15	TRBJ2-1	TRBD2	TGCAGTGCTAAGGTCCTAGCGGGGGGTCACAATGAGCAGTTCTTC	CSAKVLAGGHNEQFF
few	TRBV4-3	17	TRBJ2-3	.	TGCGCCAGCAGCCAAGATTCGGGCACGGACCCGACGGATACGCAGTATTTT	CASSQDSGTDPTDTQYF
.	TRBV7-8	17	TRBJ2-7	TRBD1	TGTGCCAGCAGCTTAGCCGGGACAGGAGGGCTGTCCTACGAGCAGTACTTC	CASSLAGTGGLSYEQYF
many	TRBV12-3/TRBV12-4	16	TRBJ1-3	TRBD1	TGTGCCAGCAGTTTAAGTAGACAGGGCTATGGAAACACCATATATTTT	CASSLSRQGYGNTIYF
.	TRBV20-1	13	TRBJ1-6	.	TGCAGTGCTATGAGCTCCTATAATTCACCCCTCCACTTT	CSAMSSYNSPLHF
.	TRBV20-1	13	TRBJ2-7	.	TGCAGTGCTAGAGTAGCGGTTGACTACGAGCAGTACTTC	CSARVAVDYEQYF
.	TRBV4-3	16	TRBJ2-7	.	TGCGCCAGCAGCCAAGAGGCCCTCACGGGGGCCCACGAGCAGTACTTC	CASSQEALTGAHEQYF
many	TRBV28	17	TRBJ2-3	.	TGTGCCAGCAGTTCTTCCGGACAGCTCTTAAAACCTTCGGGGCAGTATTTT	CASSSSGQLLKPSGQYF
many	TRBV18	15	TRBJ2-1	.	TGTGCCAGCTCACCGGGGCCAGGGGCGGAAGGTGTGCAGTTCTTC	CASSPGPGAEGVQFF
few	TRBV24-1	17	TRBJ2-3	.	TGTGCCACCAGTGGGACCGAAGGTGACAGTTCCACAGGTACGCAGTATTTT	CATSGTEGDSSTGTQYF
many	TRBV12-3/TRBV12-4	14	TRBJ1-2	TRBD1	TGTGCCAGCAGATCACAGGGGGCACAATATGGCTACACCTTC	CASRSQGAQYGYTF
many	TRBV3-1	14	TRBJ2-6	.	TGTGCCAGCAGCCAAGTTTCTGGGGCCAACGTCCTGACTTTC	CASSQVSGANVLTF
few	TRBV7-9	15	TRBJ2-3	.	TGTGCCAGCAGAGGGACCGAACGATCGGTGGATACGCAGTATTTT	CASRGTERSVDTQYF
.	TRBV5-1	16	TRBJ2-2	TRBD2	TGCGCCAGCAGCTATCTAGCGGGGAGCTACACCGGGGAGCTGTTTTTT	CASSYLAGSYTGELFF
many	TRBV4-2	15	TRBJ2-3	.	TGTGCCAGCAGCCAAGATTGGGGGGCGACAGATACGCAGTATTTT	CASSQDWGATDTQYF
many	TRBV6-5	17	TRBJ2-2	TRBD1	TGTGCCAGCAGTTACCCGCGACAGGGGGTTAGCACCGGGGAGCTGTTTTTT	CASSYPRQGVSTGELFF
few	TRBV7-2	13	TRBJ2-5	.	TGTGCCAGCAACCCGGATAGGGGGGGGACCCAGTACTTC	CASNPDRGGTQYF
.	TRBV5-1	14	TRBJ2-1	.	TGCGCCAGCAGCTTTTGGACTGAAACCAATGAGCAGTTCTTC	CASSFWTETNEQFF
.	TRBV7-6	15	TRBJ2-2	.	TGTGCCAGCAGCCGATCTGGGGGGCCGGATGGGGAGCTGTTTTTT	CASSRSGGPDGELFF
.	TRBV7-2	13	TRBJ2-5	.	TGTGCCAGCAGCACAAGGGGCCGGGGGACCCAGTACTTC	CASSTRGRGTQYF
few	TRBV5-1	17	TRBJ2-3	.	TGCGCCAGCAGCTTGGGTGGGAGAGACCAAGGATCAGATACGCAGTATTTT	CASSLGGRDQGSDTQYF